Described below is a single TCR beta chain sequence and its context. The antigen remains unidentified. Libraries were prepared by immunoSEQ multiplex PCR; TCRdb keeps only in-frame clonotypes and omits some of them. The sample has over 100,000 clones; around 94% are singletons. The data originate from a study of T cell responses to AZD1222 COVID-19 vaccine. The CDR3 sequence is 12 residues long. Trimming shortened V by 7 bases and J by 3 bases, and 10 bases separated the two germline ends. The germline gives CDR1 MNHEY, CDR2 SVGAGI. Regarding the study as a whole: All repertoire sampling was performed exclusively after the peak T cell response. Epitopes outside B.1.351 and B.1.1.7 mutated regions reportedly drew nearly half of spike TCRs.

The source of this sequence is an adult in good health. The material was peripheral blood, obtained on day 0 of AZD1222 vaccination. This chain uses TRBV6-5 with TRBJ2-7; no firm D call. CDR3 in DNA: TGTGCCAGCACCGAACAGATCTACGAGCAGTACTTC. Its translation is CASTEQIYEQYF.